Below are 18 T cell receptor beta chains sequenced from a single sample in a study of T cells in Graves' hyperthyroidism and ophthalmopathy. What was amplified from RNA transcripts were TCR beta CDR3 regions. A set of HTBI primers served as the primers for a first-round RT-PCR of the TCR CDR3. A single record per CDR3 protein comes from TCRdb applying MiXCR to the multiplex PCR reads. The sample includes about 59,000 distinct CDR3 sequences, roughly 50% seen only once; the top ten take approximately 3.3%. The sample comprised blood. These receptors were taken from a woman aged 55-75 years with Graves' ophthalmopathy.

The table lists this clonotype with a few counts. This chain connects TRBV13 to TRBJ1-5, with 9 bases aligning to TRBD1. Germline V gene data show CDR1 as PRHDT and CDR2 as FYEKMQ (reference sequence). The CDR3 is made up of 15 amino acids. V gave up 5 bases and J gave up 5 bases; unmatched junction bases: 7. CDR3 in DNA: TGTGCCAGCAGCCGGGACAGGGTAGGATATCAGCCCCAGCATTTT. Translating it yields CASSRDRVGYQPQHF.

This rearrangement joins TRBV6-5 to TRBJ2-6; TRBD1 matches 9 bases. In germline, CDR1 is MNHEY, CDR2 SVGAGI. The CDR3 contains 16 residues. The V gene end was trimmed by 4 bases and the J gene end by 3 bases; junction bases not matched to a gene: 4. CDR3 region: CASSSPGQGGANVLTF. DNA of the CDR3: TGTGCCAGCAGTTCACCGGGACAGGGTGGGGCCAACGTCCTGACTTTC.

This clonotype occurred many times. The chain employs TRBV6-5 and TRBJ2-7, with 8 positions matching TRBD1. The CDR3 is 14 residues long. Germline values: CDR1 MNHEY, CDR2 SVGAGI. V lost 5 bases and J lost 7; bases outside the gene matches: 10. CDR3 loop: CASSTTRGLGEQYF. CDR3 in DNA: TGTGCCAGCAGTACCACCAGGGGGCTTGGAGAGCAGTACTTC.

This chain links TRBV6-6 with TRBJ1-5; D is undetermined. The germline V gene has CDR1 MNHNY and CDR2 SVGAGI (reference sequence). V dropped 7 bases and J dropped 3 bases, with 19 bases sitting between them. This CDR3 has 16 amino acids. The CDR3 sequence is CASTTRAGLNNQPQHF. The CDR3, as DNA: TGTGCCAGCACCACCCGAGCGGGCCTTAACAATCAGCCCCAGCATTTT.

CDR3 nucleotide sequence: TGTGCCAGCAGTGGGGGGGCGGTGGATGAGCAGTTCTTC. Its translation: CASSGGAVDEQFF. This chain uses TRBV2 with TRBJ2-1; either TRBD1 or TRBD2 may supply D (6 bases each). Deletions cut 4 bases from V and 8 bases from J, with 12 bases between. CDR1 and CDR2 (germline): SNHLY, FYNNEI. The CDR3 is 13 residues long. Together with reference TRBV2 and TRBJ2-1, the CDR3 gives the full variable domain: EPEVTQTPSHQVTQMGQEVILRCVPISNHLYFYWYRQILGQKVEFLVSFYNNEISEKSEIFDDQFSVERPDGSNFTLKIRSTKLEDSAMYFCASSGGAVDEQFFGPGTRLTVL.

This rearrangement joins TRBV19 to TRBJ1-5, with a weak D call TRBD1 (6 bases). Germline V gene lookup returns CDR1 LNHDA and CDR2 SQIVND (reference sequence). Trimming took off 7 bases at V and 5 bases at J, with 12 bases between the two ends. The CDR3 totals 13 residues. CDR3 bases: TGTGCCAGTATGTGGGCAGGGGATCAGCCCCAGCATTTT. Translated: CASMWAGDQPQHF.

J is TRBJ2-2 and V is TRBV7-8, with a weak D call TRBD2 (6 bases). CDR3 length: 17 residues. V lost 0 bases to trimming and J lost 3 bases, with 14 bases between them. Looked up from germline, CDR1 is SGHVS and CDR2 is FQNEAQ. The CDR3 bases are TGTGCCAGCAGCTTAGCCCGGGACTCATTCTACACCGGGGAGCTGTTTTTT. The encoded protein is CASSLARDSFYTGELFF.

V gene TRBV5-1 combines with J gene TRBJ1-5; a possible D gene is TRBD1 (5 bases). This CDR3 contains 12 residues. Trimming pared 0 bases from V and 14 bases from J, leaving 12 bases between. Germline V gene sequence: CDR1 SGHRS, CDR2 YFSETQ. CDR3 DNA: TGCGCCAGCAGCTTGGGACAGTCCTACGAGCATTTT. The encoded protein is CASSLGQSYEHF.

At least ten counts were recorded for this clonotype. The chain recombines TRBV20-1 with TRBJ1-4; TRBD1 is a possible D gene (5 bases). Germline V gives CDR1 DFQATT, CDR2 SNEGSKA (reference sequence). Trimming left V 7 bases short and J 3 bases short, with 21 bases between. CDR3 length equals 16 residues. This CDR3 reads CSDPPPWEGSNEKLFF. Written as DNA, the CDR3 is TGCAGTGACCCCCCCCCCTGGGAGGGGTCTAATGAAAAACTGTTTTTT.

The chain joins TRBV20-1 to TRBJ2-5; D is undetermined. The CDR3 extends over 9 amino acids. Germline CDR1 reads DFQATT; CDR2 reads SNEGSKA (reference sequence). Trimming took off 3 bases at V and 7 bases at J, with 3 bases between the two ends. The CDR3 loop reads CSASATQYF. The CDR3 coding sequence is TGCAGTGCTAGTGCGACCCAGTACTTC.

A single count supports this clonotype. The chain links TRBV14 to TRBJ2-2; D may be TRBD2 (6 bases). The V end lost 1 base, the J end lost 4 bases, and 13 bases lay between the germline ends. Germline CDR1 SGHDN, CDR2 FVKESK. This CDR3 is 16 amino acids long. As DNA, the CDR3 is TGTGCCAGCAGCCAAGTTCCGGGAGAGATCACCGGGGAGCTGTTTTTT. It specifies CASSQVPGEITGELFF.

CDR3 nucleotides: TGCGCCAGCATGACGGGAGTTAACACCGGGGCCAACGTCCTGACTTTC. This translates into CASMTGVNTGANVLTF. The chain couples TRBV5-1 to TRBJ2-6, with D perhaps matching TRBD2 (6 bases). The CDR3 contains 16 residues. Germline V CDR1 and CDR2: SGHRS, YFSETQ. The V and J ends lost 6 bases and 4 bases respectively, with 17 bases between them.

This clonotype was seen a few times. The CDR3 loop reads CASSPRAGNEKLFF. In DNA, the CDR3 is TGTGCCAGCTCACCACGAGCAGGGAACGAAAAACTGTTTTTT. The V call is TRBV18, the J call TRBJ1-4; perhaps TRBD1 as D (5 bases). The CDR3 extends over 14 amino acids. The ends were cut back, 1 base at V and 8 bases at J, with 11 bases in the middle. Germline V gene data show CDR1 as KGHSH and CDR2 as LQKENI.

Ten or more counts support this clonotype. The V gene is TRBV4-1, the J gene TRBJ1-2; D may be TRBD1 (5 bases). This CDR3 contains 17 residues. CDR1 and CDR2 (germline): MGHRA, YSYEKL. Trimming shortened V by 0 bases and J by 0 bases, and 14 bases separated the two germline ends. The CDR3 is CASSQDDRGWTNYGYTF. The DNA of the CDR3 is TGCGCCAGCAGCCAAGATGACAGAGGGTGGACTAACTATGGCTACACCTTC.

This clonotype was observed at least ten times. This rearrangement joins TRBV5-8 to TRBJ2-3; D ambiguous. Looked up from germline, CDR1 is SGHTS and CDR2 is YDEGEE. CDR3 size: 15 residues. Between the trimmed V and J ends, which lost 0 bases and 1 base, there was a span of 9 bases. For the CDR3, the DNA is TGTGCCAGCAGCTTGGAGGACCCTCGCACAGATACGCAGTATTTT. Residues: CASSLEDPRTDTQYF.

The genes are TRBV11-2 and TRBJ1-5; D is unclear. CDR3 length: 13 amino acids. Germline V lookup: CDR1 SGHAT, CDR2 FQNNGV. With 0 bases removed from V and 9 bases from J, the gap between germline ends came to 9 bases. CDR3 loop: CASSLELGRPQHF. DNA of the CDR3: TGTGCCAGCAGCTTAGAGTTGGGTCGGCCCCAGCATTTT. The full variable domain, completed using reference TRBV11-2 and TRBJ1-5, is EAGVAQSPRYKIIEKRQSVAFWCNPISGHATLYWYQQILGQGPKLLIQFQNNGVVDDSQLPKDRFSAERLKGVDSTLKIQPAKLEDSAVYLCASSLELGRPQHFGDGTRLSIL.

The CDR3 loop reads CAINFSGTGAGELFF. In DNA, the CDR3 is TGTGCCATCAACTTTTCCGGGACAGGGGCCGGGGAGCTGTTTTTT. The J gene is TRBJ2-2, the V gene TRBV10-3, with TRBD1 identical over 10 bases. CDR1 and CDR2 (germline): ENHRY, SYGVKD. This CDR3 is built from 15 residues. After removal of 7 bases from V and 6 bases from J, the junction contained 8 bases not matched to a gene.

Here the CDR3 reads CASSYTNAAWEKLFF. The CDR3 DNA reads TGTGCCAGCAGTTACACCAACGCGGCCTGGGAAAAACTGTTTTTT. The chain joins TRBV6-2 or TRBV6-3 to TRBJ1-4; D gene uncertain. This CDR3 has 15 residues. The V and J ends lost 2 bases and 8 bases respectively, with 15 bases between them. The germline gives CDR1 MNHEY, CDR2 SVGEGT.